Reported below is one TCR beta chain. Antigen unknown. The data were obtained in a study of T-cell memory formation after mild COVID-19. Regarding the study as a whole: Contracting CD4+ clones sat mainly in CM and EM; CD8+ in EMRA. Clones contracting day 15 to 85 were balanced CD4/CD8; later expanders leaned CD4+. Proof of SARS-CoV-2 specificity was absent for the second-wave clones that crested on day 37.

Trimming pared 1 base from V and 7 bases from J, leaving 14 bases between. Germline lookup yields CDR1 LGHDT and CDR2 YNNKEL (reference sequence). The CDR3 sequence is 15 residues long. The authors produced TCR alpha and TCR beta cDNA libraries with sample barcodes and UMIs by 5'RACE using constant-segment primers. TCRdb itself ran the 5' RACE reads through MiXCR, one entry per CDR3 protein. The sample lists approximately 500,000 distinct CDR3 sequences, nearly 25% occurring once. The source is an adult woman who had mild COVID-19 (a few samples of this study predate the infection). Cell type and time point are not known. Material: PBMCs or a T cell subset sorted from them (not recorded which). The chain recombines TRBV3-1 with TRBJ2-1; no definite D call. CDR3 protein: CASSQGAGPRNEQFF. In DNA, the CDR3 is TGTGCCAGCAGCCAAGGGGCCGGCCCGAGGAATGAGCAGTTCTTC.